These 19 T cell receptor beta chains were sequenced from one sample in a study of T cell responses to AZD1222 COVID-19 vaccine (dated by TCRdb to 2020 to 2022). The library relied on the immunoSEQ multiplex PCR assay. TCRdb's version of the immuneACCESS table is confined to in-frame rearrangements and falls short of the full clone set. An unresolved V gene accounts for under half of the shortfall where checked; the remainder is of unknown origin. For this sample there are about 94,000 clones; around nine tenths appear just once. The ten largest make up 13% of the sample. The sample's time point label is to be understood as: baseline before first vaccination. This specimen was peripheral blood, taken on day 0 of AZD1222 vaccination. The receptor set was obtained from an adult in good health.

This rearrangement joins TRBV3-1 (or the pseudogene TRBV3-2) to TRBJ2-1, with D possibly matching TRBD1 (6 bases). V lost 4 bases and J lost 6, with 19 bases in between. The germline V gene encodes CDR1 LGHDT and CDR2 YNNKEL (reference sequence). This CDR3 contains 16 residues. This CDR3 reads CASSLQGTATGNEQFF. CDR3 coding DNA: TGTGCCAGCAGCCTCCAGGGGACCGCCACAGGCAATGAGCAGTTCTTC.

The CDR3 spells CASSPRGWGGNTIYF. The CDR3 DNA reads TGTGCCAGCAGTCCGCGTGGATGGGGTGGAAACACCATATATTTT. The J gene is TRBJ1-3, the V gene TRBV28; D gene unclear. Germline V CDR1 and CDR2: MDHEN, SYDVKM. CDR3 length: 15 residues. The V gene lost 5 bases and the J gene lost 3 bases, with 14 bases spanning the gap.

This sequence joins TRBV7-2 and TRBJ2-1, with D perhaps matching TRBD1 or TRBD2 (6 bases each). The CDR3 extends over 13 amino acids. Trimming took off 1 base at V and 14 bases at J, with 15 bases between the two ends. Looked up from germline, CDR1 is SGHTA and CDR2 is FQGNSA. The CDR3 DNA reads as TGTGCCAGCAGCTTAGGGAGGGGACACGGGGAGTTCTTC. Encoded protein: CASSLGRGHGEFF.

The J gene is TRBJ1-2, the V gene TRBV6-5, with D possibly TRBD1 on 6 matching bases. V was pared by 2 bases and J by 5 bases, with 12 bases between. CDR1 and CDR2 from the germline V gene are MNHEY and SVGAGI. The CDR3 consists of 14 residues. CDR3 sequence reads: CASSYTGQPYGYTF. CDR3 DNA sequence: TGTGCCAGCAGTTACACAGGACAGCCTTATGGCTACACCTTC.

V is TRBV9 and J is TRBJ1-5; D call uncertain. Germline lookup yields CDR1 SGDLS and CDR2 YYNGEE. The CDR3 has 17 residues. V dropped 0 bases and J dropped 0 bases, with 13 bases sitting between them. Here the CDR3 DNA reads TGTGCCAGCAGCGTAGTCTTGATAGAAAATAGCAATCAGCCCCAGCATTTT. Encoded protein: CASSVVLIENSNQPQHF.

The chain joins TRBV14 to TRBJ2-7, with D possibly matching TRBD2 (5 bases). The V end lost 0 bases, the J end lost 2 bases, and 8 bases lay between the germline ends. The CDR3 covers 14 residues. Germline V gene data show CDR1 as SGHDN and CDR2 as FVKESK. CDR3 loop: CASSQDIGAYEQYF. CDR3 sequence (DNA): TGTGCCAGCAGCCAAGATATCGGGGCCTACGAGCAGTACTTC.

This clone was observed a single time. V gene TRBV3-1 (or the pseudogene TRBV3-2) combines with J gene TRBJ1-2; D might be TRBD1 (6 bases). Per the germline V gene, CDR1 is LGHDT and CDR2 is YNNKEL (reference sequence). The CDR3 runs 14 residues. V lost 2 bases and J 4 bases, leaving 11 bases between the germline ends. The DNA for the CDR3 is TGTGCCAGCAGCCAATCAGGGGCTGTCTATGGCTACACCTTC. This encodes CASSQSGAVYGYTF.

V usage is TRBV25-1 and J usage is TRBJ1-2; 9 bases line up with TRBD1. The length of the CDR3 is 12 residues. CDR1 is MGHDK and CDR2 is SYGVNS in the germline V gene. After removal of 4 bases from V and 8 bases from J, the junction contained 2 bases not matched to a gene. The CDR3 reads CASSGTGAGYTF. The DNA of the CDR3 is TGTGCCAGCAGTGGGACAGGGGCGGGCTACACCTTC.

This clone was counted once. J is TRBJ2-2 and V is TRBV6-4, with 7 nucleotides matching TRBD1. The V gene end was trimmed by 6 bases and the J gene end by 4 bases; junction bases not matched to a gene: 5. CDR3 length: 14 residues. CDR1 and CDR2 from the germline V gene are MRHNA and SNTAGT. The CDR3 DNA follows: TGTGCCAGCAGCTCGGGACAGATCACCGGGGAGCTGTTTTTT. Its protein is CASSSGQITGELFF.

V is TRBV5-6 and J is TRBJ1-1; 9 nucleotides align to TRBD1. V trimming: 3 bases; J trimming: 3 bases; junction bases outside the gene matches: 9. Germline values: CDR1 SGHDT, CDR2 YYEEEE. The CDR3 length is 16 residues. For the CDR3, the DNA is TGTGCCAGCAGCTCATTATTCGGGACAGGGTACACTGAAGCTTTCTTT. This translates into CASSSLFGTGYTEAFF.

The J gene is TRBJ1-3, the V gene TRBV1; TRBD1 is taken as the D call from the table, unchecked against the DNA. TRBV1 is labeled a pseudogene. The CDR3 has 16 amino acids. This CDR3 is CTSSLSQGNSGNTIYF. The DNA of the CDR3 is TGCACCAGCAGCCTTTCACAGGGTAATTCTGGAAACACCATATATTTT.

The chain has TRBV6-6 and TRBJ2-3; no reliable D call. Germline lookup yields CDR1 MNHNY and CDR2 SVGAGI (reference sequence). Trimming removed 2 bases from V and 2 bases from J, with 11 bases in between. The CDR3 totals 15 residues. The CDR3 is CASSYSFGSTDTQYF. The DNA of the CDR3 is TGTGCCAGCAGTTACAGTTTCGGCTCCACAGATACGCAGTATTTT.

This clone occurred once. J is TRBJ1-1 and V is TRBV12-3 or TRBV12-4, with D unresolved. The ends were cut back, 2 bases at V and 1 base at J, with 5 bases in the middle. CDR3 length: 13 amino acids. The CDR3 nucleotides read TGTGCCAGCAGTTTATCAGGGAACACTGAAGCTTTCTTT. Its translation: CASSLSGNTEAFF.

V is TRBV7-6 and J is TRBJ2-5; no firm D call. The CDR3 is made up of 11 amino acids. The germline V and J ends were trimmed by 5 bases and 2 bases, with 3 bases remaining between them. The germline CDR1 and CDR2 sequences are SGHVS and FNYEAQ. The CDR3 DNA reads TGTGCCAGCAGCGCGCAAGAGACCCAGTACTTC. The encoded protein is CASSAQETQYF.

The chain recombines TRBV9 with TRBJ1-6, with D perhaps TRBD1 (6 bases). This CDR3 is built from 15 residues. Trimming left V 0 bases short and J 6 bases short, with 10 bases between. CDR1 SGDLS and CDR2 YYNGEE come from the germline V gene. As DNA, the CDR3 is TGTGCCAGCAGCGTAGAGACAGGCATTAATTCACCCCTCCACTTT. Translating it yields CASSVETGINSPLHF.

This chain links TRBV30 with TRBJ1-2, with 10 bases matching TRBD1. Germline assignment: CDR1 GTSNPN and CDR2 SVGIG (reference sequence). CDR3 length: 16 amino acids. Trimming took 0 bases from V and 14 from J; bases not matched to a gene: 18. Written as DNA, the CDR3 is TGTGCCTGGAGTGTATTGGTGTCCGGGACAGGGGCGGCTAATACCTTC. Protein: CAWSVLVSGTGAANTF.

This sequence joins TRBV5-1 and TRBJ2-2, with D tentatively TRBD1 (6 bases). V lost 2 bases and J lost 2, with 10 bases in between. The CDR3 sequence is 15 residues long. Germline CDR1 reads SGHRS; CDR2 reads YFSETQ. The CDR3 DNA follows: TGCGCCAGCAGCTTCGGGACATCTAACACCGGGGAGCTGTTTTTT. It is translated as CASSFGTSNTGELFF. Full variable domain (missing parts from reference TRBV5-1 and TRBJ2-2): KAGVTQTPRYLIKTRGQQVTLSCSPISGHRSVSWYQQTPGQGLQFLFEYFSETQRNKGNFPGRFSGRQFSNSRSEMNVSTLELGDSALYLCASSFGTSNTGELFFGEGSRLTVL.

This clone was counted once. This rearrangement joins TRBV29-1 to TRBJ1-2, with a weak D call TRBD1 (6 bases). The V and J ends lost 6 bases and 0 bases respectively, with 14 bases between them. In germline, CDR1 is SQVTM, CDR2 ANQGSEA. This CDR3 comprises 14 residues. CDR3 sequence reads: CSVEDRQANYGYTF. CDR3 sequence (DNA): TGCAGCGTAGAGGACAGACAAGCTAACTATGGCTACACCTTC. The full variable domain, with the rest looked up from reference TRBV29-1 and TRBJ1-2, is SAVISQKPSRDICQRGTSLTIQCQVDSQVTMMFWYRQQPGQSLTLIATANQGSEATYESGFVIDKFPISRPNLTFSTLTVSNMSPEDSSIYLCSVEDRQANYGYTFGSGTRLTVV.

The rearrangement links TRBV2 to TRBJ2-1, with D possibly called TRBD1 or TRBD2 (5 bases each). CDR3 size: 16 residues. Germline CDR1 and CDR2: SNHLY and FYNNEI. V gave up 3 bases and J gave up 4 bases, with 16 bases separating them. The chain's CDR3 is CASSEWRTLDYNEQFF. Here the CDR3 DNA reads TGTGCCAGCAGTGAGTGGAGGACACTCGATTACAATGAGCAGTTCTTC.